This paragraph reports one T cell receptor (delta chain). The sample is drawn from a study of gamma-delta chains in newborns, infants, children. Study at large: Microbial exposure reportedly drives polyclonal innate γδ T cell expansion after birth.

The CDR3 is made up of 17 amino acids. V gave up 3 bases and J gave up 0 bases; unmatched junction bases: 6. From germline, CDR1 is GEAIGNYY and CDR2 EKD. TCRdb redid clone calling on the reads using CATT. The sample gives 9,000 to 13,000 delta-chain clones, approximately 9.7% of which show up once; about 3.5% is in the top ten. This receptor was obtained from a child who was a newborn, infant or young child, either healthy, febrile or measles-vaccinated (not recorded which). Sequencing used blood. This chain connects TRDV2 to TRDJ1, with 13 bases matching TRDD3. CDR3 nucleotides: TGTGCCTGTGACGCCGTACTGGGGGATACGTACACCGATAAACTCATCTTT. Translating it yields CACDAVLGDTYTDKLIF.